This entry features one T cell receptor beta chain sequence. DNA input per subset was roughly 10,000 to 110,000 sorted cells. Sequencing was performed with immunoSEQ multiplex PCR; in TCRdb, only in-frame clones are kept and a portion is missing. There are roughly 15,000 clones in the sample; 75% to 95% occur only once, and around 4% lies in the top ten. Germline values: CDR1 MGHRA, CDR2 YSYEKL. CDR3 length: 15 residues. V was cut by 1 base and J by 0 bases, with 7 bases left in between. Patients were not receiving therapy at sample collection. CD8+CD4-CD45RA- cells, CCR7-positive or negative, formed the memory CD8 sort. The data derive from a study of CD39 and CD103 CD8 tumor-infiltrating T cells. Study at large: An ovarian cancer patient and a couple of HNSCC patients had repertoire comparisons shown.

Sequencing input: CD8+ T cells sorted from blood. Subset denoted: total memory CD8 T cells (CD45RA-CCR7+/-) from blood or uninvolved lymph node. This TCR derives from a human donor with head and neck squamous cell carcinoma. The chain carries TRBV4-1 and TRBJ2-1; no firm D call. The CDR3 here is CASSQGPGSYNEQFF. The CDR3 DNA follows: TGCGCCAGCAGCCAAGGCCCAGGCTCCTACAATGAGCAGTTCTTC.